This passage covers 20 T cell receptor beta chains from one sample sequenced in a study of monozygotic twins with inflammatory bowel disease. TCRdb re-analyzed the 5' RACE reads; it lists each CDR3 protein once, without DNA. This table holds over 120,000 distinct CDR3 sequences. Material: blood. The source is a human donor with ulcerative colitis or Crohn's disease, or a healthy co-twin of an affected twin (not recorded which).

The chain links TRBV27 to TRBJ1-6; the D gene TCRdb calls, TRBD1, cannot be checked with no DNA. Germline V lookup: CDR1 MNHEY, CDR2 SMNVEV (reference sequence). The length of the CDR3 is 15 residues. The CDR3 protein is CASSLRQGAGSPLHF.

The genes are TRBV2 and TRBJ1-2; TCRdb proposes TRBD1, but this gene call is untestable without DNA. This CDR3 has 12 amino acids. Looked up from germline, CDR1 is SNHLY and CDR2 is FYNNEI. The CDR3 here is CASTLDIYGYTF.

This chain connects TRBV24-1 to TRBJ1-5; the D call of TRBD1 rests on TCRdb alone, since no DNA is present to check it. This CDR3 spans 14 amino acids. Germline V gives CDR1 KGHDR, CDR2 SFDVKD. The CDR3 spells CATKGAGRNQPQHF.

The rearrangement uses TRBV25-1 and TRBJ2-1; TCRdb selects TRBD2, and the lack of DNA leaves this call unchecked. The CDR3 contains 15 residues. The germline V gene has CDR1 MGHDK and CDR2 SYGVNS. CDR3 amino acids: CASSVPSGEVGEQFF. The full variable domain, its missing parts supplied by reference TRBV25-1 and TRBJ2-1, is EADIYQTPRYLVIGTGKKITLECSQTMGHDKMYWYQQDPGMELHLIHYSYGVNSTEKGDLSSESTVSRIRTEHFPLTLESARPSHTSQYLCASSVPSGEVGEQFFGPGTRLTVL.

CDR3 loop: CASSLALQSGTQSYEQYF. This chain joins TRBV5-1 and TRBJ2-7; TCRdb's D gene call, TRBD2, goes unchecked for lack of DNA. The CDR3 length is 18 residues. In germline, CDR1 is SGHRS, CDR2 YFSETQ. The full variable domain, its missing parts supplied by reference TRBV5-1 and TRBJ2-7, is KAGVTQTPRYLIKTRGQQVTLSCSPISGHRSVSWYQQTPGQGLQFLFEYFSETQRNKGNFPGRFSGRQFSNSRSEMNVSTLELGDSALYLCASSLALQSGTQSYEQYFGPGTRLTVT.

The genes are TRBV5-5 and TRBJ2-7; TCRdb picks TRBD2, but there is no DNA to check that call. CDR1 SGHKS and CDR2 YYEKEE come from the germline V gene (reference sequence). The CDR3 sequence is 15 residues long. CDR3 protein: CASSRTGLIRHEQYF.

The V gene is TRBV7-2, the J gene TRBJ2-1. This CDR3 comprises 16 residues. In germline, CDR1 is SGHTA, CDR2 FQGNSA. The chain's CDR3 is CASSPADGLSYNEQFF.

The gene calls are TRBV20-1 and TRBJ1-1; TCRdb selects TRBD1, and the lack of DNA leaves this call unchecked. The CDR3 is 19 amino acids. Germline assignment: CDR1 DFQATT and CDR2 SNEGSKA (reference sequence). CDR3 sequence: CSARDLGRAGGKGGAEAFF.

The chain recombines TRBV30 with TRBJ1-3. The CDR3 sequence is 11 residues long. Germline V gene lookup returns CDR1 GTSNPN and CDR2 SVGIG (reference sequence). The CDR3 sequence: CAWTAGNTIYF.

The chain's CDR3 is CSARYPTGARTRNEQFF. The rearrangement joins TRBV20-1 to TRBJ2-1; the D call from TCRdb, TRBD2, cannot be confirmed without DNA. The CDR3 is made up of 17 amino acids. From germline, CDR1 is DFQATT and CDR2 SNEGSKA (reference sequence).

V usage is TRBV4-1 and J usage is TRBJ2-5; TCRdb's D call, TRBD2, is unchecked because there is no DNA. CDR1 is MGHRA, CDR2 YSYEKL, per germline. The CDR3 is made up of 16 amino acids. The CDR3 loop reads CASSLWTSGEEETQYF.

This chain connects TRBV5-1 to TRBJ2-2; lacking DNA, the TRBD1 call made by TCRdb goes unchecked. This CDR3 spans 15 amino acids. Germline V lookup: CDR1 SGHRS, CDR2 YFSETQ. CDR3 protein: CASSAQQGNTGELFF.

The rearrangement joins TRBV9 to TRBJ2-1; the TCRdb D gene call, TRBD2, has no DNA to confirm it. The CDR3 extends over 15 amino acids. From germline, CDR1 is SGDLS and CDR2 YYNGEE. The CDR3 spells CASSVLAGIASEQFF.

The chain is built from TRBV29-1 and TRBJ2-7; TCRdb names TRBD2, which stays unverified in the absence of DNA. The germline V gene encodes CDR1 SQVTM and CDR2 ANQGSEA. The CDR3 length is 19 residues. The CDR3: CSVQPGVGGPHSAHYEQYF.

This chain uses TRBV18 with TRBJ1-1; TCRdb selects TRBD1, and the lack of DNA leaves this call unchecked. Germline assignment: CDR1 KGHSH and CDR2 LQKENI. The CDR3 covers 16 residues. The CDR3 sequence: CASSRTGALGNTEAFF.

The rearrangement uses TRBV19 and TRBJ2-1; lacking DNA, the TRBD2 call made by TCRdb goes unchecked. The CDR3 length is 16 residues. Germline loops: CDR1 LNHDA, CDR2 SQIVND (reference sequence). This CDR3 reads CASSPIAGLDYNEQFF. The whole variable domain, remainder taken from reference TRBV19 and TRBJ2-1, is DGGITQSPKYLFRKEGQNVTLSCEQNLNHDAMYWYRQDPGQGLRLIYYSQIVNDFQKGDIAEGYSVSREKKESFPLTVTSAQKNPTAFYLCASSPIAGLDYNEQFFGPGTRLTVL.

This chain uses TRBV6-4 with TRBJ1-1. This CDR3 is 13 amino acids long. Germline V gene data show CDR1 as MRHNA and CDR2 as SNTAGT. The CDR3: CASSPTVNTEAFF.

This chain links TRBV19 with TRBJ2-7; TCRdb names TRBD1, which stays unverified in the absence of DNA. The CDR3 length is 15 residues. From germline, CDR1 is LNHDA and CDR2 SQIVND (reference sequence). Here the CDR3 reads CASSLTRTGGYEQYF.

The gene calls are TRBV7-8 and TRBJ2-7; TCRdb calls TRBD1, which cannot be checked without DNA. This CDR3 is 13 amino acids long. CDR1 is SGHVS and CDR2 is FQNEAQ in the germline V gene. This CDR3 reads CASSLDRGREQYF.

The V gene is TRBV18, the J gene TRBJ2-7. The germline CDR1 and CDR2 sequences are KGHSH and LQKENI. The CDR3 length is 15 residues. The CDR3 region is CASSPDIGSSYEQYF.